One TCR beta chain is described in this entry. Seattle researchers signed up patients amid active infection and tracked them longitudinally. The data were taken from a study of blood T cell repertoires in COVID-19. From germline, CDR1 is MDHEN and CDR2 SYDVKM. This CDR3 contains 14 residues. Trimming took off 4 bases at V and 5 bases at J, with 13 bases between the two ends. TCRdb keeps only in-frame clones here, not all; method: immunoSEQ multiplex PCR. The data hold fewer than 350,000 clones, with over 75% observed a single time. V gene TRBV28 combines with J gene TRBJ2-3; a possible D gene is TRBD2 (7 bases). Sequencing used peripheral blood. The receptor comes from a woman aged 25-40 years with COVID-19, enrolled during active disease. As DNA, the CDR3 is TGTGCCAGCAGTTGGGGGGGGGCCGGAGATACGCAGTATTTT. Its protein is CASSWGGAGDTQYF.